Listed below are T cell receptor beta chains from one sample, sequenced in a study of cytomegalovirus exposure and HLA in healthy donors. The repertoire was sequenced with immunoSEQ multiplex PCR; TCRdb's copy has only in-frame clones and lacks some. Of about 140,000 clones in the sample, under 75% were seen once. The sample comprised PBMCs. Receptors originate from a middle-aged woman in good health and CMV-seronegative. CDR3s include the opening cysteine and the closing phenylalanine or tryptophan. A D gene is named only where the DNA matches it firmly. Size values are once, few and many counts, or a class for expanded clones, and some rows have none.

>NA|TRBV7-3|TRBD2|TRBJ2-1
TGTGCCAGCAGCTTAATGGATCCGACTAGCGGCAATGAGCAGTTCTTC
CASSLMDPTSGNEQFF
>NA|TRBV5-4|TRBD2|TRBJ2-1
TGTGCCAGCAGCCCGACCACTAGCGGGGGGTACAATGAGCAGTTCTTC
CASSPTTSGGYNEQFF
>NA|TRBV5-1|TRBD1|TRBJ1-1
TGCGCCAGCAGCGCCGGACAGGGAGGGAACACTGAAGCTTTCTTT
CASSAGQGGNTEAFF
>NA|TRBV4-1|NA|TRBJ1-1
TGCGCCAGCAGCCCCCTTCGGAACACTGAAGCTTTCTTT
CASSPLRNTEAFF
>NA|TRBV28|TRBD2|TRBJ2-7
TGTGCCAGCAGTACTACCGGGACTAGTCGGTACGAGCAGTACTTC
CASSTTGTSRYEQYF
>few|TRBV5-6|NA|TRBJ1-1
TGTGCCAGCAGCTTGGGGGCTTCCCCCCCTGAAGCTTTCTTT
CASSLGASPPEAFF
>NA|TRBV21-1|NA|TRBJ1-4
TGTGCCAGCAGCAAAACGAGGGTTTCACAGATCGATGAAAAACTGTTTTTT
CASSKTRVSQIDEKLFF
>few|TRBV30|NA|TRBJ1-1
TGTGCCTGGAGTGTACTCGCTTTGAACACTGAAGCTTTCTTT
CAWSVLALNTEAFF
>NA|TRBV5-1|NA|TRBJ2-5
TGCGCCAGCAGTGGGGGGGCAAGCGAGACCCAGTACTTC
CASSGGASETQYF
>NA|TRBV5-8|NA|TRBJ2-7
TGTGCCAGCAGCTTGGCCGCGGGATCGGGCTCCTACGAGCAGTACTTC
CASSLAAGSGSYEQYF
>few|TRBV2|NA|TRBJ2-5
TGTGCCAGCAGTGAAGGGCGACAGGGACTCCAAGAGACCCAGTACTTC
CASSEGRQGLQETQYF
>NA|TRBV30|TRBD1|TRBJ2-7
TGTGCCTGGGATAACAGGGGGTATACTACCTACGAGCAGTACTTC
CAWDNRGYTTYEQYF
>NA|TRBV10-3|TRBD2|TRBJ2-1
TGTGCCATCAGTGACGTGGCGGGGGGAAATGAGCAGTTCTTC
CAISDVAGGNEQFF
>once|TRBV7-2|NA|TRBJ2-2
TGTGCCAGCAGCCGAAGAGGTTCGCGCACCGGGGAGCTGTTTTTT
CASSRRGSRTGELFF
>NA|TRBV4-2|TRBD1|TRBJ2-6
TGTGCCAGCAGCCAAGTGAACAGGGGTTACTCTGGGGCCAACGTCCTGACTTTC
CASSQVNRGYSGANVLTF
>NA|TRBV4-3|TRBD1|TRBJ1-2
TGCGCCAGCAGCCAAGTACAGGGGCCCTACGGCTACACCTTC
CASSQVQGPYGYTF
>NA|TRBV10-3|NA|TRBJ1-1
TGTGCCATCAGCTCGTATACGGACACTGAAGCTTTCTTT
CAISSYTDTEAFF
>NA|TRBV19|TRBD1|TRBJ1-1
TGTGCCAGTAGTCTTGGGGGACAGGGGTGGGCCACTGAAGCTTTCTTT
CASSLGGQGWATEAFF
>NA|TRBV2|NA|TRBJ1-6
TGTGCCAGCACCCGGACAGAGAATTCACCCCTCCACTTT
CASTRTENSPLHF
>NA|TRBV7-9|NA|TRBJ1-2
TGTGCCAGCAGCCCAAGGGTTGGGGGCGATGGCTACACCTTC
CASSPRVGGDGYTF
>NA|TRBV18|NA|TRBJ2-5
TGTGCCAGCTCACCATTTCCAAGAGGCCAAGAGACCCAGTACTTC
CASSPFPRGQETQYF
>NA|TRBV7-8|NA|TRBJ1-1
TGTGCCAGCAGCTTAGGGGGGGTTGAAGCTTTCTTT
CASSLGGVEAFF
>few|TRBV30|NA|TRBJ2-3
TGTGCCTGGAGTGAAGGGCGGGCAGATACGCAGTATTTT
CAWSEGRADTQYF
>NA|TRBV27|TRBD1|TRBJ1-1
TGTGCCAGCAGTTCCTACCAGGGGGCGGAGAACACTGAAGCTTTCTTT
CASSSYQGAENTEAFF
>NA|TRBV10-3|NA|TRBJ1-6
TGTGCCATCAGTGAGTCGGGTTTTGGAACTAATAATTCACCCCTCCACTTT
CAISESGFGTNNSPLHF
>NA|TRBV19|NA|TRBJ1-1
TGTGCCAGTAGTATAGGAGGAATGAACACTGAAGCTTTCTTT
CASSIGGMNTEAFF
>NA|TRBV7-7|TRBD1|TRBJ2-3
TGTGCCAGCAGCTCCGGGACAGGGGCAGATACGCAGTATTTT
CASSSGTGADTQYF
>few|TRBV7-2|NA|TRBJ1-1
TGTGCCAGCAGCTTAGCCACAGGTAGTATCACTGAAGCTTTCTTT
CASSLATGSITEAFF
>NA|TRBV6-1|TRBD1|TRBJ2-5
TGTGCCAGCATCCACAGGGGGTACCAAGAGACCCAGTACTTC
CASIHRGYQETQYF
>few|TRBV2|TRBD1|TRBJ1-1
TGTGCCAGCAGGTTTCGGACAGGGGAAGCTTTCTTT
CASRFRTGEAFF
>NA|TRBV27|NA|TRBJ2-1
TGTGCCAGCAGACCTACCGGGACTCTTAATGAGCAGTTCTTC
CASRPTGTLNEQFF
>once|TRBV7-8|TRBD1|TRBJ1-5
TGTGCCAGCAGCTTAGAAAGGACGACAGGGTATCGCAATCAGCCCCAGCATTTT
CASSLERTTGYRNQPQHF
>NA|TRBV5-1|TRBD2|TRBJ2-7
TGCGCCAGCAGCTTGGGGGCGGGGGGCGAGCAGTACTTC
CASSLGAGGEQYF
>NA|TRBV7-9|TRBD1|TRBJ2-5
TGTGCCAGCAGCTTTCAGGGGGCGCAGGAGACCCAGTACTTC
CASSFQGAQETQYF
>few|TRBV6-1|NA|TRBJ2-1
TGTGCCAGCAGTGAAGAGGAAGGGGGACACAATGAGCAGTTCTTC
CASSEEEGGHNEQFF
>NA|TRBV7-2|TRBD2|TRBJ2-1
TGTGCCAGCAGCCCCCGGGCTAGCGGGGGGGCAAATGAGCAGTTCTTC
CASSPRASGGANEQFF
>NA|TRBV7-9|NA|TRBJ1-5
TGTGCCAGCAGCTTTACAGTCAATCAGCCCCAGCATTTT
CASSFTVNQPQHF
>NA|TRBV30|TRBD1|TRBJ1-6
TGTGCCTGGGACAGGGTTAATTCACCCCTCCACTTT
CAWDRVNSPLHF
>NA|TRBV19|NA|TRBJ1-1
TGTGCCAGTACTACGACAGCCCCTATGAACACTGAAGCTTTCTTT
CASTTTAPMNTEAFF
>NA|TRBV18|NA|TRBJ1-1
TGTGCCAGCTCACCCCGACACGGGACAGAAGCTTTCTTT
CASSPRHGTEAFF
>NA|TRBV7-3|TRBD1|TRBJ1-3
TGTGCCAGCAGCTCCCAAGGGACAGGGGTAAACACCATATATTTT
CASSSQGTGVNTIYF
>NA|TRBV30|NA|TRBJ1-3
TGTGCCTGGAGTGTACCGGGGAGTCATTCTGGAAACACCATATATTTT
CAWSVPGSHSGNTIYF
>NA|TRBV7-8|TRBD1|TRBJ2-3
TGTGCCAGCAGCTTAGTCTGGACAGGAGACACAGATACGCAGTATTTT
CASSLVWTGDTDTQYF
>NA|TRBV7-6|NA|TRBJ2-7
TGTGCCAGCAGCTCCGGTCCTTCCTACGAGCAGTACTTC
CASSSGPSYEQYF
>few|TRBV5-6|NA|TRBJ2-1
TGTGCCAGCAGCTTTGGGCTATACAATGAGCAGTTCTTC
CASSFGLYNEQFF
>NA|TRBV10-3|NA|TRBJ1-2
TGTGCCATCAGTGAGAGGGGAATCTATGGCTACACCTTC
CAISERGIYGYTF